This T cell receptor beta chain was profiled in a study of cytomegalovirus exposure and HLA in healthy donors. Overall study results and limits: Analyzed later, most CMV-associated TCR beta chains appeared HLA-restricted.

Primers: 60 Vbeta forward and 13 Jbeta reverse. Measured with immunoSEQ multiplex PCR; TCRdb has only the in-frame clones, and not every one. Among roughly 120,000 clones listed, 74% were seen once. Germline V lookup: CDR1 MDHEN, CDR2 SYDVKM. The CDR3 consists of 12 residues. V gave up 5 bases and J gave up 3 bases, with 6 bases separating them. Note on this clone: Its specificity is not known. Other DNA variants within this sample encode the same CDR3.

This chain links TRBV28 with TRBJ2-3; D unclear. The material sequenced was PBMCs. This TCR was recovered from a woman between 50 and 59 years old in good health and CMV-seropositive. This CDR3 is CASSLRTDTQYF. The CDR3 region has the DNA TGTGCCAGCAGTCTACGGACAGATACGCAGTATTTT.